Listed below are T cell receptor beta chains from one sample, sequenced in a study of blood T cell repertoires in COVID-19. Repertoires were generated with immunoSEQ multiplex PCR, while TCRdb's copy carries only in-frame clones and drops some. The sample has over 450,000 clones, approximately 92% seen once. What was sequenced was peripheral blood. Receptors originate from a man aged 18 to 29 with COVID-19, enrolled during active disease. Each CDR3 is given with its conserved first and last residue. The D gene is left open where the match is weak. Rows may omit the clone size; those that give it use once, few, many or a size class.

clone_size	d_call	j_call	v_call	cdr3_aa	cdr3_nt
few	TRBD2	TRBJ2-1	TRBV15	CATSRDSGGAINEQFF	TGTGCCACCAGCAGAGATAGCGGGGGGGCTATTAATGAGCAGTTCTTC
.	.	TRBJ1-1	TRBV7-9	CASSVTAAYEAFF	TGTGCCAGCAGCGTTACAGCAGCCTATGAAGCTTTCTTT
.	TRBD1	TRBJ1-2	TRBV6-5	CAGTGGRYGYTF	TGTGCCGGGACAGGGGGCCGCTATGGCTACACCTTC
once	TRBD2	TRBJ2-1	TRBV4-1	CASSQAPLAGAGFF	TGCGCCAGCAGCCAAGCTCCACTAGCGGGAGCGGGGTTCTTC
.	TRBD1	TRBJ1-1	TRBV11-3	CASRQVSGTENTEAFF	TGTGCCAGCAGGCAAGTATCCGGGACAGAAAACACTGAAGCTTTCTTT
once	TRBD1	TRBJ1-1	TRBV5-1	CASSRRTGVGNTEAFF	TGCGCCAGCAGCCGAAGGACAGGGGTCGGGAACACTGAAGCTTTCTTT
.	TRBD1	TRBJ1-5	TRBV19	CASSRGQGAWSNQPQHF	TGTGCCAGTAGTCGAGGACAGGGGGCATGGAGCAATCAGCCCCAGCATTTT
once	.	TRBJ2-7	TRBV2	CASRASYFYEQYF	TGTGCCAGCAGAGCGAGCTACTTCTACGAGCAGTACTTC
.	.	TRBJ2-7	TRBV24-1	CATSDSTGEQYF	TGTGCCACCAGTGATTCAACAGGCGAGCAGTACTTC
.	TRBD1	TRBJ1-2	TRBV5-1	CASSWGTGGYGYTF	TGCGCCAGCAGCTGGGGGACAGGTGGCTATGGCTACACCTTC
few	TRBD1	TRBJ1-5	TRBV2	CASSEGQGANQPQHF	TGTGCCAGCAGCGAGGGACAGGGGGCAAATCAGCCCCAGCATTTT
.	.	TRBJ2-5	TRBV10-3	CAISGSGGSQETQYF	TGTGCCATCAGTGGGTCTGGGGGCTCCCAAGAGACCCAGTACTTC
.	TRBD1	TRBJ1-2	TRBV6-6	CASSIVQGATGYTF	TGTGCCAGCAGTATCGTACAGGGGGCAACGGGCTACACCTTC
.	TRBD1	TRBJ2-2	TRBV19	CASSGQVGELFF	TGTGCCAGTAGTGGACAGGTCGGGGAGCTGTTTTTT
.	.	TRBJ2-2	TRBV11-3	CASSYTLGLGASENTGELFF	TGTGCCAGCAGCTATACGCTGGGCCTTGGGGCTAGCGAGAACACCGGGGAGCTGTTTTTT
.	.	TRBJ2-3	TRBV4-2	CASSLGSTDTQYF	TGTGCCAGCAGCCTCGGGAGCACAGATACGCAGTATTTT
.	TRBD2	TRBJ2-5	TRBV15	CATSRGSSGEQETQYF	TGTGCCACCAGCAGAGGGAGTAGCGGGGAACAAGAGACCCAGTACTTC
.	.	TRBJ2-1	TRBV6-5	CASSPRGKEQFF	TGTGCCAGCAGCCCGCGCGGGAAGGAGCAGTTCTTC
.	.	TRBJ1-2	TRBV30	CAWSGTAINYGYTF	TGTGCCTGGAGTGGGACAGCGATTAACTATGGCTACACCTTC
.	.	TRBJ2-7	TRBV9	CASSVEEGTTYEQYF	TGTGCCAGCAGCGTAGAGGAGGGGACCACCTACGAGCAGTACTTC
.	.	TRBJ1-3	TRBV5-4	CASSLGRVTPGNTIYF	TGTGCCAGCAGCTTGGGCAGGGTAACCCCTGGAAACACCATATATTTT
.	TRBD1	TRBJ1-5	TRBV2	CASTRDRGNQPQHF	TGTGCCAGCACCCGGGACAGGGGTAATCAGCCCCAGCATTTT
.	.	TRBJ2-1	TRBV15	CATSREKNAGSFF	TGTGCCACCAGCAGAGAGAAGAACGCCGGTTCGTTCTTC
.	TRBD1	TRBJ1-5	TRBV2	CASVKTGAGQPQHF	TGTGCCAGCGTAAAGACAGGGGCGGGGCAGCCCCAGCATTTT
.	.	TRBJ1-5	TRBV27	CASRSGGYSNQPQHF	TGTGCCAGCAGGTCTGGGGGGTATAGCAATCAGCCCCAGCATTTT
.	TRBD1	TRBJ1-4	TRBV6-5	CASSYAGTGVEKLFF	TGTGCCAGCAGTTATGCCGGGACAGGGGTCGAAAAACTGTTTTTT
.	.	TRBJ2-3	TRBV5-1	CASSLTGTDTQYF	TGCGCCAGCAGCTTGACAGGCACAGATACGCAGTATTTT
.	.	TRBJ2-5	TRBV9	CASSANRETQYF	TGTGCCAGCAGTGCGAACCGAGAGACCCAGTACTTC
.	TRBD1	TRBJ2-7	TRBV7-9	CASSGTAMSDYEQYF	TGTGCCAGCAGCGGGACAGCCATGAGTGACTACGAGCAGTACTTC
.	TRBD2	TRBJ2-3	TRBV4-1	CASSQVELAGGLRTDTQYF	TGCGCCAGCAGCCAAGTCGAACTAGCGGGGGGCCTTCGCACAGATACGCAGTATTTT
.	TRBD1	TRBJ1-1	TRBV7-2	CASSPRAGGTNTEAFF	TGTGCCAGCAGCCCCAGGGCAGGGGGCACGAACACTGAAGCTTTCTTT
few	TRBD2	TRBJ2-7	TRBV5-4	CASSAIGTSGYYEQYF	TGTGCCAGCAGCGCGATTGGGACTAGCGGATACTACGAGCAGTACTTC
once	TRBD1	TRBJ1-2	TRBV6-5	CASSRQGAVYGYTF	TGTGCCAGCAGTCGACAGGGGGCAGTTTATGGCTACACCTTC
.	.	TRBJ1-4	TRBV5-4	CASSLRGAGNEKLFF	TGTGCCAGCAGCTTACGGGGCGCGGGGAATGAAAAACTGTTTTTT
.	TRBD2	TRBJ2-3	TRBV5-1	CASSLDKRLAETTDTQYF	TGCGCCAGCAGCTTAGATAAGAGGCTAGCGGAGACCACAGATACGCAGTATTTT
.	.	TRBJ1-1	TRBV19	CASRRTANTEAFF	TGTGCCAGTAGGAGGACAGCGAACACTGAAGCTTTCTTT
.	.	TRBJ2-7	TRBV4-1	CASSQDRGEDEQYF	TGCGCCAGCAGCCAAGACAGGGGAGAGGACGAGCAGTACTTC
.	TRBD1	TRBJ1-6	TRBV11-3	CASSTAQGRNSPLHF	TGTGCCAGCAGCACAGCACAGGGGAGGAATTCACCCCTCCACTTT
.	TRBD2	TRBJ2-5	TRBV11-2	CASSFLRGSETQYF	TGTGCCAGCAGCTTTTTGCGGGGGTCAGAGACCCAGTACTTC
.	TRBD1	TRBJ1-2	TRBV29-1	CSVKPGQGHGYTF	TGCAGCGTTAAACCGGGACAGGGCCATGGCTACACCTTC
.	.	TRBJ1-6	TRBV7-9	CASATRDPLNSPLHF	TGTGCCAGTGCGACCCGGGATCCGCTTAATTCACCCCTCCACTTT
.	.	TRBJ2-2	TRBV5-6	CASSLTHTGELFF	TGTGCCAGCAGCTTGACACACACCGGGGAGCTGTTTTTT
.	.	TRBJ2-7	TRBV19	CASSRGGIGGPSYEQYF	TGTGCCAGTAGTCGCGGTGGAATTGGCGGGCCCTCCTACGAGCAGTACTTC
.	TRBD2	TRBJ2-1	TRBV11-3	CASSLEFGGGAFNEQFF	TGTGCCAGCAGCTTAGAGTTTGGCGGGGGGGCCTTCAATGAGCAGTTCTTC
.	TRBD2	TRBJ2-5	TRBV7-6	CASSLAPTSGSGQETQYF	TGTGCCAGCAGCTTAGCCCCCACTAGCGGGAGCGGGCAAGAGACCCAGTACTTC
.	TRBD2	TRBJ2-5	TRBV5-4	CASSLDLLAGGETQYF	TGTGCCAGCAGCTTGGACCTACTAGCGGGAGGAGAGACCCAGTACTTC
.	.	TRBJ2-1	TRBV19	CASSIEGTHGVYNEQFF	TGTGCCAGTAGTATAGAAGGGACACATGGGGTATACAATGAGCAGTTCTTC
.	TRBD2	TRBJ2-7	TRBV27	CASSLASGDYEQYF	TGTGCCAGCAGTTTGGCTAGCGGGGATTACGAGCAGTACTTC
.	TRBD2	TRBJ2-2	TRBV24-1	CATSEAGGTGELFF	TGTGCCACCAGTGAGGCGGGAGGGACCGGGGAGCTGTTTTTT
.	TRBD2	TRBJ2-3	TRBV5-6	CASSFPSGRSSRTQYF	TGTGCCAGCAGCTTCCCTAGCGGGAGAAGTAGCCGTACGCAGTATTTT
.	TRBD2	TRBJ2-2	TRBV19	CASSIGSAPGRTGELFF	TGTGCCAGTAGTATAGGTTCAGCCCCCGGGAGGACCGGGGAGCTGTTTTTT
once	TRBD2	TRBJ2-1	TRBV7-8	CASSLRSGGTLSSYNEQFF	TGTGCCAGCAGCCTACGTAGCGGGGGAACTCTAAGCTCCTACAATGAGCAGTTCTTC
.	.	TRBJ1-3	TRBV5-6	CASSPSRVSGNTIYF	TGTGCCAGCAGCCCGTCCCGAGTCTCTGGAAACACCATATATTTT
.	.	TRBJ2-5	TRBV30	CAWSLGGQETQYF	TGTGCCTGGAGTCTGGGAGGCCAAGAGACCCAGTACTTC